This TCR beta chain was profiled in a study of radiation and T cells in renal cell carcinoma. Findings and caveats of the study: Without pretreatment biopsies, baseline tumor clonotype presence was undetermined. In blood, top tumor clones expanded by 2 weeks, shrinking by 4.

As regards this clone: Its cognate antigen is unknown.

Time point specified: blood 4 weeks post-SBRT, at nephrectomy. The sample's treatment: 15 Gy SBRT to primary tumor, nephrectomy 4 weeks later. Nephrectomy followed 15 Gy stereotactic body radiation by 4 weeks. Serial blood draws occurred at baseline and 2 and 4 weeks post-SBRT. The CDR3 runs 13 residues. V lost 5 bases to trimming and J lost 5 bases, with 10 bases between them. Germline CDR1 is MNHEY and CDR2 is SVGAGI. Sequencing used immunoSEQ multiplex PCR; TCRdb keeps in-frame clones, though not all of them. The sample gives around 170,000 clones, approximately 90% of which show up once; roughly 12% is in the top ten.

This sequence originates from a woman between 45 and 65 years old with renal cell carcinoma. The chain carries TRBV6-5 and TRBJ1-5; D uncertain. The source material was blood, sampled from a patient whose treatment included radiotherapy and nephrectomy. The CDR3 sequence: CASSPTVHQPQHF. DNA of the CDR3: TGTGCCAGCAGTCCAACGGTTCATCAGCCCCAGCATTTT.